The rows below give T cell receptor beta chains drawn from one sample of a study. TCRdb re-called the 5' RACE reads with MiXCR, one entry per CDR3 protein. The sample has roughly 11,000 distinct CDR3 sequences; around a quarter are singletons. The sample comprised Tregs sorted from a lymph node. The receptors were gathered from a female donor with breast cancer. Both conserved end residues are part of each CDR3.

v_gene: TRBV20-1; j_gene: TRBJ2-3; CDR3aa: CSTSGGGADTQYF
v_gene: TRBV7-9; j_gene: TRBJ1-2; CDR3aa: CASTPFEVSGYTF
v_gene: TRBV7-9; j_gene: TRBJ1-4; CDR3aa: CASRRLGLPDEKLFF
v_gene: TRBV6-5; j_gene: TRBJ2-7; CDR3aa: CASSYALGEQYF
v_gene: TRBV20-1; j_gene: TRBJ2-7; CDR3aa: CSARDFNSYEQYF
v_gene: TRBV10-2; j_gene: TRBJ2-1; CDR3aa: CASSDFALGEQFF
v_gene: TRBV12-3/TRBV12-4; j_gene: TRBJ2-4; CDR3aa: CASSLTGAKNIQYF
v_gene: TRBV5-6; j_gene: TRBJ2-1; CDR3aa: CASGLSTKGYEQFF
v_gene: TRBV20-1; j_gene: TRBJ1-1; CDR3aa: CSASVVEAFF
v_gene: TRBV30; j_gene: TRBJ1-2; CDR3aa: CAWSPTGANCGYTF
v_gene: TRBV20-1; j_gene: TRBJ1-2; CDR3aa: CSARGFIRDKSYTF
v_gene: TRBV20-1; j_gene: TRBJ1-6; CDR3aa: CSATYSLPLQGSPLHF
v_gene: TRBV30; j_gene: TRBJ2-3; CDR3aa: CAFNQLAGRTDTQYF
v_gene: TRBV5-1; j_gene: TRBJ1-1; CDR3aa: CASSFQGGTEAFF
v_gene: TRBV15; j_gene: TRBJ1-1; CDR3aa: CATSRDLFGQTLGTEAFF
v_gene: TRBV5-1; j_gene: TRBJ2-1; CDR3aa: CASSLSGTEYNEQFF
v_gene: TRBV11-2; j_gene: TRBJ2-1; CDR3aa: CASSLVGLADNAYNEQFF
v_gene: TRBV7-9; j_gene: TRBJ1-2; CDR3aa: CASSPSWDSDNYGYTF